Below, 21 T cell receptor beta chains from the same sample are listed, as sequenced in a study of human T cells and chemical hapten exposure. TCRdb reanalysed the RACE reads using MiXCR and keeps one entry per CDR3 protein. The data show over 70,000 distinct CDR3 sequences, under 14% seen once. Regarding time point: patch test 2, 6 weeks after DPC sensitization. Treatment of the sample: therapeutic diphenylcyclopropenone sensitization with weekly scalp DPC. Specimen: whole blood, collected in connection with sensitization to the hapten diphenylcyclopropenone (DPC). These receptor sequences come from a man between 18 and 29 years old with alopecia areata. Some clones in this sample may be carry-over from other donors' samples.

V gene TRBV7-9 combines with J gene TRBJ2-7, with 7 bases identical to TRBD1. The ends lost 5 bases at V and 4 bases at J; junction bases unmatched: 14. This CDR3 has 16 residues. Germline V gene lookup returns CDR1 SEHNR and CDR2 FQNEAQ (reference sequence). CDR3 protein: CASSPGPGTAPYEQYF. As DNA, the CDR3 is TGTGCCAGCAGCCCTGGCCCCGGGACAGCACCTTACGAGCAGTACTTC.

There are many counts of this clonotype. The V gene is TRBV5-1, the J gene TRBJ2-1; TRBD2 matches at 10 bases. Losses at the gene ends were 2 bases for V and 5 bases for J; bases not matched to a gene: 10. The CDR3 is made up of 17 amino acids. In germline, CDR1 is SGHRS, CDR2 YFSETQ. The CDR3 bases are TGCGCCAGCAGCTTTCAGCGGGGGGGCCTAGTAGACAATGAGCAGTTCTTC. Translated: CASSFQRGGLVDNEQFF.

This clonotype appeared many times. This chain joins TRBV4-3 and TRBJ2-7; 10 nucleotides line up with TRBD1. The J segment lost 1 base and the V segment lost 4 bases, leaving 4 bases of the junction unmatched. CDR3 length: 15 amino acids. Per germline, CDR1 LGHNA and CDR2 YSLEER. The CDR3 loop is CASSLGTGDSYEQYF. CDR3 nucleotide sequence: TGCGCCAGCAGCCTAGGGACAGGGGATTCCTACGAGCAGTACTTC.

The genes are TRBV29-1 and TRBJ1-5, with a possible D match to TRBD1 (6 bases). V was shortened by 4 bases and J by 4 bases, with 11 bases between the two germline ends. From germline, CDR1 is SQVTM and CDR2 ANQGSEA. The length of the CDR3 is 13 residues. The CDR3 loop is CSVGGGGNQPQHF. The CDR3, as DNA: TGCAGCGTTGGGGGGGGCGGAAATCAGCCCCAGCATTTT.

This clonotype was found a few times. The V gene is TRBV20-1, the J gene TRBJ1-1, with D tentatively TRBD1 (5 bases). The CDR3 is made up of 12 amino acids. Trimming took off 1 base at V and 6 bases at J, with 9 bases between the two ends. Germline V gene sequence: CDR1 DFQATT, CDR2 SNEGSKA (reference sequence). The chain's CDR3 is CSARGQFPEAFF. The CDR3 DNA reads as TGCAGTGCTAGAGGACAGTTTCCTGAAGCTTTCTTT.

This clonotype was counted many times. The V and J genes are TRBV11-2 and TRBJ2-2; TRBD1 aligns across 11 bases. The ends lost 3 bases at V and 5 bases at J; junction bases unmatched: 11. The CDR3 is 18 residues long. Germline V gives CDR1 SGHAT, CDR2 FQNNGV. The CDR3 DNA is TGTGCCAGCAGCTTCCGGACAGGGGGCATAATCAGGACCGGGGAGCTGTTTTTT. The encoded protein is CASSFRTGGIIRTGELFF.

The chain is built from TRBV19 and TRBJ2-3; D is possibly TRBD2 (5 bases). The CDR3 sequence is 14 residues long. Trimming took 5 bases from V and 2 from J, leaving 11 bases between them. The germline V gene encodes CDR1 LNHDA and CDR2 SQIVND (reference sequence). The CDR3 here is CASSLGENTDTQYF. CDR3 nucleotide sequence: TGTGCCAGTAGTCTCGGGGAGAACACAGATACGCAGTATTTT.

This clonotype was seen only a few times. J is TRBJ2-7 and V is TRBV10-3; 10 bases are shared with TRBD1. Germline CDR1 and CDR2: ENHRY and SYGVKD. V lost 5 bases to trimming and J lost 5 bases; unmatched junction nucleotides: 9. The length of the CDR3 is 15 residues. The CDR3 sequence: CAISNPGQGFNEQYV. Written as DNA, the CDR3 is TGTGCCATCAGTAATCCGGGACAGGGGTTCAACGAGCAGTACGTC.

The sample holds a few counts of this clonotype. The chain joins TRBV28 to TRBJ1-2, with D tentatively TRBD1 (5 bases). The ends were cut back, 8 bases at V and 2 bases at J, with 15 bases in the middle. The CDR3 runs 14 residues. In germline, CDR1 is MDHEN, CDR2 SYDVKM. The CDR3 reads CASFPFGGNYGYTF. The CDR3 bases are TGTGCCAGCTTCCCTTTCGGGGGGAACTATGGCTACACCTTC.

This clonotype occurred many times. The J gene is TRBJ1-5, the V gene TRBV11-2; 7 bases agree with TRBD1. The V gene end was trimmed by 5 bases and the J gene end by 7 bases; junction bases not matched to a gene: 11. This CDR3 is 15 amino acids long. Germline-derived CDR1 and CDR2 are SGHAT and FQNNGV. The CDR3 here is CASSPVKGARQPQHF. As DNA, the CDR3 is TGTGCCAGCAGCCCTGTGAAGGGGGCGAGGCAGCCCCAGCATTTT.

The gene calls are TRBV6-1 and TRBJ2-6; the D is unclear. Trimming left V 3 bases short and J 2 bases short, with 2 bases between. This CDR3 has 13 residues. The germline V gene has CDR1 MNHNS and CDR2 SASEGT. The CDR3 region is CASSETGANVLTF. CDR3 sequence (DNA): TGTGCCAGCAGTGAGACTGGGGCCAACGTCCTGACTTTC.

This clonotype was counted only a few times. The chain links TRBV11-1 to TRBJ2-5; D might be TRBD2 (6 bases). Per the germline V gene, CDR1 is SGHAT and CDR2 is FQDESV (reference sequence). V was clipped by 3 bases and J by 3 bases, with 8 bases between them. The CDR3 spans 13 residues. The CDR3 DNA reads TGTGCCAGCAGCTTCTGGAGGGAAGAGACCCAGTACTTC. It is translated as CASSFWREETQYF.

The genes are TRBV7-2 and TRBJ2-4; the match to TRBD1 covers 7 bases. In germline, CDR1 is SGHTA, CDR2 FQGNSA. The trim removed 2 bases at V and 1 base at J, leaving 8 bases unmatched. The CDR3 is 17 residues long. The CDR3 reads CASSLRGGPRAKNIQYF. CDR3 DNA sequence: TGTGCCAGCAGCTTAAGAGGGGGCCCGCGGGCCAAAAACATTCAGTACTTC.

At least ten counts were recorded for this clonotype. The chain recombines TRBV18 with TRBJ2-7, with a possible D match to TRBD1 (5 bases). Germline CDR1 KGHSH, CDR2 LQKENI. V was clipped by 3 bases and J by 1 base, with 10 bases between them. The CDR3 has 14 residues. CDR3 region: CASSPRTNSYEQYF. The DNA of the CDR3 is TGTGCCAGCTCACCCCGGACAAATTCCTACGAGCAGTACTTC.

The genes are TRBV12-3 or TRBV12-4 and TRBJ1-1, with D unresolved. V was shortened by 1 base and J by 5 bases, with 8 bases between the two germline ends. The CDR3 spans 13 residues. The CDR3 sequence is CASSLEGRTEAFF. DNA for the CDR3: TGTGCCAGCAGTTTAGAGGGCAGAACTGAAGCTTTCTTT.

J is TRBJ1-1 and V is TRBV11-3, with D unresolved. Germline V gene sequence: CDR1 SGHNT, CDR2 YENEEA. The CDR3 runs to 13 residues. V was clipped by 2 bases and J by 3 bases, with 7 bases between them. This CDR3 is CASSLYRDTEAFF. The CDR3 DNA is TGTGCCAGCAGCTTATATCGGGACACTGAAGCTTTCTTT.

This rearrangement joins TRBV3-1 to TRBJ1-1; D is undetermined. Germline CDR1 is LGHDT and CDR2 is YNNKEL (reference sequence). The V gene lost 4 bases and the J gene lost 4 bases, with 16 bases spanning the gap. There are 15 residues in the CDR3. This CDR3 reads CASSRGRVGSTEAFF. The CDR3 nucleotides read TGTGCCAGCAGCCGCGGACGGGTGGGGTCCACTGAAGCTTTCTTT.

The CDR3 DNA sequence: TGTGCCAGCTCACCACCGGGGAGCTCGTACAATGAGCAGTTCTTC. It encodes CASSPPGSSYNEQFF. The V and J genes are TRBV18 and TRBJ2-1; a possible D gene is TRBD2 (5 bases). This CDR3 is built from 15 residues. Germline V gene lookup returns CDR1 KGHSH and CDR2 LQKENI. V gave up 0 bases and J gave up 4 bases, with 10 bases separating them.

The V gene is TRBV27, the J gene TRBJ1-2, with D unresolved. The length of the CDR3 is 13 residues. CDR1 is MNHEY and CDR2 is SMNVEV in the germline V gene (reference sequence). V was shortened by 1 base and J by 4 bases, with 7 bases between the two germline ends. In DNA form, the CDR3 reads TGTGCCAGCAGTTTATACCAGACCTATGGCTACACCTTC. Translating gives CASSLYQTYGYTF.

This clonotype was recorded many times. This rearrangement joins TRBV5-1 to TRBJ2-1; the D gene is possibly TRBD1 (5 bases). V lost 9 bases to trimming and J lost 3 bases, with 13 bases between them. Germline values: CDR1 SGHRS, CDR2 YFSETQ. The CDR3 spans 13 residues. This CDR3 reads CATTGQGYNEQFF. In DNA, the CDR3 is TGCGCCACCACCGGCCAGGGCTACAATGAGCAGTTCTTC.

This clonotype was seen only a few times. The rearrangement uses TRBV4-1 and TRBJ1-1; D is uncertain. CDR1 and CDR2 from the germline V gene are MGHRA and YSYEKL. Between the trimmed V and J ends, which lost 0 bases and 6 bases, there was a span of 8 bases. CDR3 length: 13 residues. The CDR3 DNA reads TGCGCCAGCAGCCAAGATTTACGGGCTGAAGCTTTCTTT. This translates into CASSQDLRAEAFF.